The 25 T cell receptor beta chains below were found in one sample sequenced in a study of spatial heterogeneity in lung cancer (dated by TCRdb to the late 2010s). Study-wide findings and limitations: The number of expanded intratumoral alpha and beta TCRs correlated with the tumor nonsynonymous mutation count.

The protocol used for the library was 5' RACE. Sequencing used a NextSeq 500. TCRdb passed the public sequencing reads through fastp at Q25 and MiXCR, retaining productive beta sequences. Each entry merges the rows of one CDR3 protein and shows their most common DNA and genes. In this sample the table shows some 3,500 distinct CDR3 sequences, 8.6% of which occur a single time. Jointly, the top ten make up roughly 15% of the sample. What the time point label conveys for this sample: sample taken at primary tumor resection. No antigen has been assigned to these receptors. Sequencing was performed on lung tumor tissue, taken at surgery. Source of these receptors: a male donor with early-stage non-small cell lung cancer.

This clonotype is medium-sized. The genes are TRBV30 and TRBJ1-6; TRBD1 might be the D (6 bases). The CDR3 runs 18 residues. Germline V gene data show CDR1 as GTSNPN and CDR2 as SVGIG (reference sequence). V was shortened by 0 bases and J by 7 bases, with 22 bases between the two germline ends. CDR3 in amino acids: CAWSVLGAQGAGNSPLHF. The CDR3 DNA sequence: TGTGCCTGGAGTGTACTGGGGGCACAGGGAGCAGGGAATTCACCCCTCCACTTT.

This clonotype is categorized as medium-sized. A junction end diverges from the germline sequence, so it may reflect a read error. The DNA for the CDR3 is TGTGCTAGCAGCGGGGGGACAGGGAGCAATGAGCAGTTCTTC. The encoded protein is CASSGGTGSNEQFF. J is TRBJ2-1 and V is TRBV7-7; tentatively, D is TRBD1 or TRBD2 (9 bases each). The CDR3 spans 14 residues. Germline lookup yields CDR1 SSHAT and CDR2 FNYEAQ (reference sequence).

This clonotype is judged medium-sized (0.01 to 0.1%). The chain couples TRBV5-1 to TRBJ2-1; a possible D gene is TRBD2 (7 bases). The V gene lost 4 bases and the J gene lost 7 bases, with 21 bases spanning the gap. The CDR3 covers 16 residues. Germline lookup yields CDR1 SGHRS and CDR2 YFSETQ. CDR3 sequence: CASSPDSAGTTNEQFF. DNA of the CDR3: TGCGCCAGCAGCCCGGACAGCGCCGGGACTACTAATGAGCAGTTCTTC.

Only a few counts were recorded for this clonotype. The chain carries TRBV4-2 and TRBJ2-1; a weak D match, TRBD2 (5 bases). CDR3 size: 16 residues. CDR1 LGHNA and CDR2 YNFKEQ come from the germline V gene. Trimming took off 0 bases at V and 0 bases at J, with 9 bases between the two ends. CDR3 sequence: CASSQEAESSYNEQFF. Written as DNA, the CDR3 is TGTGCCAGCAGCCAAGAAGCGGAAAGCTCCTACAATGAGCAGTTCTTC.

This clonotype was counted at least ten times. This chain connects TRBV5-4 to TRBJ1-6, with D possibly TRBD1 on 6 matching bases. The V end was cut by 4 bases, the J end by 8 bases, with 19 bases between. The CDR3 consists of 16 residues. The germline gives CDR1 SGHNT, CDR2 YYREEE (reference sequence). DNA for the CDR3: TGTGCCAGCAGCGCCAAGGAAACAGGGAGGGATTCACCCCTCCACTTT. Amino acid sequence: CASSAKETGRDSPLHF.

Relative to its sample, this clonotype is large. The chain combines TRBV20-1 with TRBJ1-1, with D maybe TRBD1 (6 bases). CDR1 is DFQATT, CDR2 SNEGSKA, per germline (reference sequence). V was shortened by 1 base and J by 4 bases, with 13 bases between the two germline ends. The CDR3 covers 14 residues. The chain's CDR3 is CSARAAGEGTEAFF. The CDR3 DNA sequence: TGCAGTGCTAGAGCTGCAGGGGAGGGCACTGAAGCTTTCTTT.

By share of the sample, this clonotype is medium-sized. V usage is TRBV6-6 and J usage is TRBJ1-5, with D uncertain. CDR3 length equals 12 residues. Looked up from germline, CDR1 is MNHNY and CDR2 is SVGAGI (reference sequence). Trimming pared 4 bases from V and 5 bases from J, leaving 6 bases between. The chain's CDR3 is CASSSGHQPQHF. CDR3 nucleotides: TGTGCCAGCAGTTCCGGTCATCAGCCCCAGCATTTT.

This clonotype is judged medium-sized. The chain uses TRBV29-1 and TRBJ1-1; TRBD1 is a possible D gene (6 bases). Trimming cost V 8 bases and J 10 bases, with 17 bases left between them. CDR1 SQVTM and CDR2 ANQGSEA come from the germline V gene. The CDR3 spans 11 residues. CDR3 residues: CSFNRGIGAFF. The DNA of the CDR3 is TGCAGCTTTAATAGGGGGATCGGAGCTTTCTTT. Variable domain in full (rest from reference TRBV29-1 and TRBJ1-1): SAVISQKPSRDICQRGTSLTIQCQVDSQVTMMFWYRQQPGQSLTLIATANQGSEATYESGFVIDKFPISRPNLTFSTLTVSNMSPEDSSIYLCSFNRGIGAFFGQGTRLTVV.

The chain recombines TRBV21-1 with TRBJ1-1; the table's D call of TRBD1 was not tested on the DNA. TRBV21-1 is tagged as a pseudogene. The CDR3 is 14 amino acids. Here the CDR3 reads CARSRGGARTEAFF. The DNA of the CDR3 is TGTGCCAGATCCAGAGGGGGGGCGAGAACTGAAGCTTTCTTT.

This clonotype is categorized as medium-sized. The chain recombines TRBV4-3 with TRBJ2-6, with D uncertain. The V gene lost 1 base and the J gene lost 7 bases, with 14 bases spanning the gap. Per germline, CDR1 LGHNA and CDR2 YSLEER. This CDR3 region has 16 residues. The DNA for the CDR3 is TGCGCCAGCAGCCAAGGACTCGGATTCATTGCCAACGTCCTGACTTTC. Translated, it gives CASSQGLGFIANVLTF.

In this sample, this clonotype is medium-sized. V gene TRBV5-1 combines with J gene TRBJ2-1; 10 nucleotides match TRBD2. Germline assignment: CDR1 SGHRS and CDR2 YFSETQ. V shed 0 bases, J shed 6 bases, and the junction held 15 bases outside the gene matches. This CDR3 region has 19 residues. CDR3 DNA: TGCGCCAGCAGCTTGGAAAAGTTCCGCGGTAGCGGGGGGCCCAATGAGCAGTTCTTC. Protein sequence: CASSLEKFRGSGGPNEQFF.

This clonotype is deemed medium-sized. The chain links TRBV5-1 to TRBJ1-2; a possible D gene is TRBD1 (6 bases). Looked up from germline, CDR1 is SGHRS and CDR2 is YFSETQ. V lost 3 bases to trimming and J lost 4 bases, with 16 bases between them. This CDR3 spans 15 amino acids. CDR3: CASSSGTKKSYGYTF. CDR3 DNA: TGCGCCAGCAGCTCCGGGACAAAAAAATCCTATGGCTACACCTTC.

By share, this clonotype counts as medium-sized. The rearrangement links TRBV20-1 to TRBJ2-7; possible D gene TRBD2, 6 bases. CDR3 length equals 15 residues. The germline V gene has CDR1 DFQATT and CDR2 SNEGSKA (reference sequence). V gave up 0 bases and J gave up 3 bases, with 15 bases separating them. CDR3 sequence: CSARDAPGTGYEQYF. The CDR3, as DNA: TGCAGTGCTAGAGATGCGCCGGGGACTGGCTACGAGCAGTACTTC.

The V call is TRBV7-2, the J call TRBJ2-1, with TRBD2 matching over 10 bases. The CDR3 loop spans 16 amino acids. V lost 3 bases to trimming and J lost 9 bases; unmatched junction nucleotides: 11. The germline V gene encodes CDR1 SGHTA and CDR2 FQGNSA. CDR3 nucleotides: TGTGCCAGCAGCTTGGCGGCCAGCGGGGGGGCTGGTGAGCAGTTCTTC. Protein product: CASSLAASGGAGEQFF.

In this sample, this clonotype is medium-sized. The rearrangement joins TRBV5-1 to TRBJ2-1; TRBD1 might be the D (6 bases). V was clipped by 4 bases and J by 3 bases, with 20 bases between them. This CDR3 spans 17 amino acids. From germline, CDR1 is SGHRS and CDR2 YFSETQ. This chain's CDR3 is CASSQESTGKVYNEQFF. In DNA, the CDR3 is TGCGCCAGCAGCCAAGAATCCACAGGGAAGGTCTACAATGAGCAGTTCTTC.

This clonotype was seen ten or more times. As DNA, the CDR3 is TGTGCCAGCCAGTGGCGAGCAGATACGCAGTATTTT. Protein product: CASQWRADTQYF. The rearrangement joins TRBV12-3 or TRBV12-4 to TRBJ2-3; D is unresolved. With 8 bases removed from V and 4 bases from J, the gap between germline ends came to 10 bases. The CDR3 is 12 residues long.

A note on this clonotype: A much bigger clone sits one base away, suggesting this may be a read error. The rearrangement joins TRBV25-1 to TRBJ2-3; 8 nucleotides align to TRBD2. Germline loops: CDR1 MGHDK, CDR2 SYGVNS. The CDR3 sequence is 15 residues long. The CDR3, as DNA: TGTGTCAGCGGCGTTGGAGCGGGGGATACAGATACGCAGTATTTT. Translation: CVSGVGAGDTDTQYF.

This clonotype is classed as large. The rearrangement uses TRBV7-9 and TRBJ1-5; tentatively, D is TRBD1 (6 bases). This CDR3 spans 15 amino acids. Trimming pared 3 bases from V and 5 bases from J, leaving 14 bases between. The germline V gene has CDR1 SEHNR and CDR2 FQNEAQ (reference sequence). Written as DNA, the CDR3 is TGTGCCAGCAGCTTTTCAGGGGCTGGGGATCAGCCCCAGCATTTT. Residues: CASSFSGAGDQPQHF. The full variable domain, with the rest looked up from reference TRBV7-9 and TRBJ1-5, is DTGVSQNPRHKITKRGQNVTFRCDPISEHNRLYWYRQTLGQGPEFLTYFQNEAQLEKSRLLSDRFSAERPKGSFSTLEIQRTEQGDSAMYLCASSFSGAGDQPQHFGDGTRLSIL.

The rearrangement uses TRBV28 and TRBJ1-1; D is undetermined. CDR3 length: 14 amino acids. Trimming shortened V by 3 bases and J by 1 base, and 9 bases separated the two germline ends. Germline V lookup: CDR1 MDHEN, CDR2 SYDVKM. CDR3 sequence (DNA): TGTGCCAGCAGTTTCTGGCGGGCGAACACTGAAGCTTTCTTT. Encoded protein: CASSFWRANTEAFF.

There are many counts of this clonotype. The chain has TRBV10-3 and TRBJ2-3, with TRBD2 matching 8 bases. CDR1 and CDR2 (germline): ENHRY, SYGVKD. Losses at the gene ends were 5 bases for V and 4 bases for J; bases not matched to a gene: 8. CDR3 length: 15 amino acids. In nucleotides, the CDR3 is TGTGCCATCAGTAAAGCGGGAGTATCGGCAGATACGCAGTATTTT. Amino acids: CAISKAGVSADTQYF.

This clonotype was seen at least ten times. This chain joins TRBV6-2 or TRBV6-3 and TRBJ2-4, with 8 bases aligning to TRBD1. J gave up 12 bases and V 3 bases, and 10 bases lay outside the gene matches. Germline loops: CDR1 MNHEY, CDR2 SVGEGT. This CDR3 has 14 residues. CDR3 coding DNA: TGTGCCAGCAGTTATTACGGACAGGGCGAGGCTCAGTACTTC. Its translation is CASSYYGQGEAQYF.

By share of the sample, this clonotype is medium-sized (0.01 to 0.1%). The CDR3 sequence: CASSLDRYKETQYF. CDR3 sequence (DNA): TGTGCCAGCAGCTTAGATCGTTATAAAGAGACCCAGTACTTC. The chain uses TRBV7-8 and TRBJ2-5; D is unclear. V was pared by 1 base and J by 3 bases, with 9 bases between. This CDR3 is built from 14 residues. The V gene's germline CDR1 is SGHVS and CDR2 FQNEAQ.

The V gene is TRBV7-3, the J gene TRBJ2-3; weak D call: TRBD1 (6 bases). CDR3 size: 15 residues. Germline values: CDR1 SGHTA, CDR2 FQGTGA. V lost 6 bases and J 6 bases, leaving 19 bases between the germline ends. CDR3 in amino acids: CASSFSPGVEDTQYF. CDR3 DNA: TGTGCCAGCAGTTTTTCTCCAGGGGTGGAGGATACGCAGTATTTT.

This clonotype is judged large. J is TRBJ2-7 and V is TRBV19; D might be TRBD1 (6 bases). CDR1 and CDR2 from the germline V gene are LNHDA and SQIVND (reference sequence). V was pared by 4 bases and J by 6 bases, with 16 bases between. The CDR3 is 14 residues long. CDR3 in amino acids: CASSTRQDLSEQYF. CDR3 bases: TGTGCCAGTAGTACGAGACAGGACCTGTCCGAGCAGTACTTC.

This clonotype was counted many times. The chain employs TRBV11-2 and TRBJ2-7; a weak D match, TRBD1 (6 bases). V was pared by 0 bases and J by 0 bases, with 9 bases between. Germline CDR1 and CDR2: SGHAT and FQNNGV. This CDR3 has 15 residues. CDR3 nucleotide sequence: TGTGCCAGCAGCTTAGATCCAGGGGACTCCTACGAGCAGTACTTC. It encodes CASSLDPGDSYEQYF.